This T cell receptor (beta chain) was recovered during a study of early stage breast cancer tumors. The method was immunoSEQ multiplex PCR; TCRdb's version includes in-frame clones alone and lacks a portion of them. The repertoire holds about 1,600 clones, with around 75% as singletons. Comment on this clone: Its target is not known.

The CDR3 contains 18 residues. V was clipped by 0 bases and J by 7 bases; unmatched bases: 12. Germline loops: CDR1 MNHNS, CDR2 SASEGT. Regarding the study as a whole: Compared with adjacent normal breast, tumors showed around 2.7-fold denser, more clonal T cells.

Sequenced input: normal breast tissue next to the tumor. The chain employs TRBV6-1 and TRBJ1-5, with 10 bases aligning to TRBD1. The sequence was collected from a person aged 70 to 80 with breast cancer. CDR3 region: CASSEALRTGGGRQPQHF. For the CDR3, the DNA is TGTGCCAGCAGTGAAGCCCTCAGGACAGGGGGAGGTAGGCAGCCCCAGCATTTT.